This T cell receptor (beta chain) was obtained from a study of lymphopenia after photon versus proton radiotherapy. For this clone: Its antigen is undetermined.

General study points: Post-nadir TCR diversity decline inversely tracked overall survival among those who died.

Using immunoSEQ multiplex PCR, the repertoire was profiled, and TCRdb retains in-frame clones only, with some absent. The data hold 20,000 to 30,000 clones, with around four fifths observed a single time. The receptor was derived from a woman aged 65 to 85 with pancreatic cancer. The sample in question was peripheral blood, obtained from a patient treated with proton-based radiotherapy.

In nucleotides, the CDR3 is TGCGCCAGCAGTCCCTCTAGCGGAGGGGCCTACAATGAGCAGTTCTTC. Translated, it gives CASSPSSGGAYNEQFF. V is TRBV5-1 and J is TRBJ2-1; TRBD2 aligns across 7 bases. The CDR3 extends over 16 amino acids. V trimming: 5 bases; J trimming: 2 bases; junction bases outside the gene matches: 10. Germline lookup yields CDR1 SGHRS and CDR2 YFSETQ.